What follows are 11 T cell receptor beta chains derived from one specimen sequenced in a study of T-cell memory formation after mild COVID-19. TCRdb re-called the 5' RACE reads with MiXCR, one entry per CDR3 protein. The sample consists of approximately 570,000 distinct CDR3 sequences, roughly 17% of them appearing once. The sample taken for sequencing was PBMCs or a T cell subset sorted from them (not recorded which). The source of these receptors is an adult woman who had mild COVID-19 (a few samples of this study predate the infection). Cell type and time point are not known.

This chain connects TRBV12-3 or TRBV12-4 to TRBJ2-1; 13 bases align to TRBD2. CDR3 length: 18 amino acids. V dropped 5 bases and J dropped 1; count of bases not matched to a gene: 8. CDR3 region: CASSELAGGPESYNEQFF. As DNA, the CDR3 is TGTGCCAGCAGTGAACTAGCGGGAGGGCCGGAATCCTACAATGAGCAGTTCTTC.

The sample holds a few counts of this clonotype. The chain joins TRBV7-6 to TRBJ2-7, with 7 bases aligning to TRBD1. CDR1 and CDR2 from the germline V gene are SGHVS and FNYEAQ. The CDR3 loop spans 17 amino acids. V was clipped by 0 bases and J by 3 bases; unmatched bases: 11. The CDR3 region has the DNA TGTGCCAGCAGCTTAGCGCCTACAGGGGATGGACTCTACGAGCAGTACTTC. It specifies CASSLAPTGDGLYEQYF. The full variable domain, completed using reference TRBV7-6 and TRBJ2-7, is GAGVSQSPRYKVTKRGQDVALRCDPISGHVSLYWYRQALGQGPEFLTYFNYEAQQDKSGLPNDRFSAERPEGSISTLTIQRTEQRDSAMYRCASSLAPTGDGLYEQYFGPGTRLTVT.

This clonotype came up a few times. The chain links TRBV5-6 to TRBJ2-3, with 8 positions matching TRBD1. J was trimmed by 5 bases and V by 4 bases; bases with no gene match: 9. From germline, CDR1 is SGHDT and CDR2 YYEEEE. The CDR3 consists of 15 residues. CDR3 in DNA: TGTGCCAGCAGCCCAATGACAGGGGTGGAAGATACGCAGTATTTT. Protein product: CASSPMTGVEDTQYF.

V is TRBV19 and J is TRBJ2-1; D is unresolved. The CDR3 runs 14 residues. The ends were cut back, 3 bases at V and 3 bases at J, with 9 bases in the middle. CDR1 and CDR2 from the germline V gene are LNHDA and SQIVND (reference sequence). The CDR3 region is CASSIGSIYNEQFF. CDR3 coding DNA: TGTGCCAGTAGTATTGGTTCTATCTACAATGAGCAGTTCTTC.

The rearrangement joins TRBV11-2 to TRBJ2-5, with 7 bases lining up with TRBD1. Per germline, CDR1 SGHAT and CDR2 FQNNGV. Unmatched junction bases numbered 7, after V lost 1 base and J lost 5 bases. The CDR3 has 15 residues. CDR3 sequence (DNA): TGTGCCAGCAGCTTAGGAAACAGGGGCGGCGAGACCCAGTACTTC. It is translated as CASSLGNRGGETQYF.

The rearrangement uses TRBV7-2 and TRBJ2-3; D possibly corresponds to TRBD2 (6 bases). Trimming removed 2 bases from V and 9 bases from J, with 9 bases in between. The CDR3 contains 12 residues. The germline V gene encodes CDR1 SGHTA and CDR2 FQGNSA. In nucleotides, the CDR3 is TGTGCCAGCAGCTTATTGGGGGGAACGCAGTATTTT. Its protein is CASSLLGGTQYF.

J is TRBJ2-7 and V is TRBV29-1, with 8 bases that match TRBD1. The CDR3 totals 13 residues. Germline V gives CDR1 SQVTM, CDR2 ANQGSEA. V lost 4 bases, J lost 6 bases, and 8 bases stayed unmatched. The CDR3 DNA follows: TGCAGCGTTGGGATGACAGGGGTTGGCGAGCAGTACTTC. It codes for CSVGMTGVGEQYF.

This clonotype appeared a few times. The chain recombines TRBV2 with TRBJ2-2; D gene unclear. V gave up 6 bases and J gave up 5 bases, with 10 bases separating them. The CDR3 has 13 residues. The V gene's germline CDR1 is SNHLY and CDR2 FYNNEI. The CDR3 DNA reads TGTGCCAGCAGCGCCGAAGATACCGGGGAGCTGTTTTTT. It translates to CASSAEDTGELFF.

There are many counts of this clonotype. The chain uses TRBV5-1 and TRBJ2-1; the D is unclear. The CDR3 covers 14 residues. Germline lookup yields CDR1 SGHRS and CDR2 YFSETQ. Trimming pared 0 bases from V and 8 bases from J, leaving 12 bases between. CDR3 sequence: CASSLDYPGDEQFF. The CDR3 DNA reads as TGCGCCAGCAGCTTGGATTACCCCGGCGATGAGCAGTTCTTC.

This rearrangement joins TRBV19 to TRBJ2-5, with TRBD2 as a possible D gene (5 bases). The V end was cut by 5 bases, the J end by 4 bases, with 8 bases between. There are 12 residues in the CDR3. Germline CDR1 LNHDA, CDR2 SQIVND (reference sequence). CDR3 sequence: CASSAGVETQYF. DNA for the CDR3: TGTGCCAGTAGTGCGGGTGTAGAGACCCAGTACTTC.

There are a few counts of this clonotype. The chain links TRBV20-1 to TRBJ2-2; TRBD2 agrees at 13 bases. CDR1 and CDR2 (germline): DFQATT, SNEGSKA (reference sequence). The CDR3 runs to 21 residues. V lost 0 bases and J lost 0; bases outside the gene matches: 13. CDR3 amino acids: CSARDNLWTSGGPSNTGELFF. The CDR3 coding sequence is TGCAGTGCTAGAGATAATCTGTGGACTAGCGGGGGACCCTCGAACACCGGGGAGCTGTTTTTT.